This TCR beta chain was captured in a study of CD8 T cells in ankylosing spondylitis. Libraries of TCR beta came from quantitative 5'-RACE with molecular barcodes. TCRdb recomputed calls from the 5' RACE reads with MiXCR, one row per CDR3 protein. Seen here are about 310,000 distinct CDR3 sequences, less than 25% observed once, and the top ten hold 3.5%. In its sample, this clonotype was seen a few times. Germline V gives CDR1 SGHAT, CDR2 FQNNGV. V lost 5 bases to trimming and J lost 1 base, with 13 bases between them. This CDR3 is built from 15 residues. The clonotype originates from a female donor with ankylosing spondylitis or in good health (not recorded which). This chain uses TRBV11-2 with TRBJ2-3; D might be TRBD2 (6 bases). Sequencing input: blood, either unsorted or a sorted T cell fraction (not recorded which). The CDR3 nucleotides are TGTGCCAGCAGCCCGACGGGAGTCCGCACAGATACGCAGTATTTT. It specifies CASSPTGVRTDTQYF.